A selection of T cell receptor beta chains follows, all from one sample in a study of identifying expanded T cells in peripheral blood. Sequenced by immunoSEQ multiplex PCR; TCRdb stores in-frame clones only, minus some. Of fewer than 65,000 clones listed, 70% to 90% were seen once; the top ten hold less than 5.5%. Sequenced input: blood. The receptors were sampled from a person aged 18 to 75 in good health. Both conserved end residues are part of each CDR3. The order of the fields is J gene, V gene, clone size, D gene, CDR3 protein, CDR3 DNA. The D gene is left open where the match is weak. Size is omitted from some rows. Given values are once, few, many or a class for expanded clones.

>TRBJ2-7|TRBV5-1|-|TRBD1
CASSSTRDSSYEQYF
TGCGCCAGCAGCTCGACCCGGGACAGCTCCTACGAGCAGTACTTC
>TRBJ2-1|TRBV5-6|-|TRBD2
CASSLFYRTSGSNEQFF
TGTGCCAGCAGCTTGTTTTACCGGACTAGCGGATCCAATGAGCAGTTCTTC
>TRBJ1-2|TRBV19|-|TRBD1
CASSIGIQGEAGYTF
TGTGCCAGTAGTATTGGAATACAGGGGGAAGCTGGCTACACCTTC
>TRBJ2-5|TRBV7-8|-|-
CASSYIAHETQYF
TGTGCCAGCAGCTACATCGCCCATGAGACCCAGTACTTC
>TRBJ2-3|TRBV5-1|-|-
CASSSGRRATDTQYF
TGCGCCAGCAGCTCGGGACGACGGGCAACAGATACGCAGTATTTT
>TRBJ1-4|TRBV5-1|-|-
CASSPGSANEKLFF
TGCGCCAGCAGCCCGGGGAGCGCTAATGAAAAACTGTTTTTT
>TRBJ1-6|TRBV5-5|-|-
CASSLTDNSPLHF
TGTGCCAGCAGCTTGACAGATAATTCACCCCTCCACTTT
>TRBJ2-7|TRBV5-4|-|TRBD2
CASSLERASGRGEQYF
TGTGCCAGCAGCTTGGAACGTGCTAGCGGGAGGGGAGAGCAGTACTTC
>TRBJ1-2|TRBV6-5|-|-
CASSYRVNYGYTF
TGTGCCAGCAGTTACAGGGTCAACTATGGCTACACCTTC
>TRBJ2-3|TRBV6-4|-|TRBD2
CASSLLAGGADTQYF
TGTGCCAGCAGTCTACTAGCGGGGGGGGCAGATACGCAGTATTTT
>TRBJ1-3|TRBV2|once|TRBD1
CASTLSGGRGNTIYF
TGTGCCAGCACCTTATCAGGGGGCCGGGGAAACACCATATATTTT
>TRBJ2-7|TRBV13|-|-
CASSSSSYEQYF
TGTGCCAGCAGCTCGAGCTCCTACGAGCAGTACTTC
>TRBJ2-5|TRBV27|-|-
CASSLSTSSETQYF
TGTGCCAGCAGTTTATCGACTAGTTCCGAGACCCAGTACTTC
>TRBJ1-3|TRBV5-6|-|-
CASSLVAVSGNTIYF
TGTGCCAGCAGCTTGGTGGCGGTCTCTGGAAACACCATATATTTT
>TRBJ2-2|TRBV7-7|-|-
CASSLGNTGELFF
TGTGCCAGCAGCTTAGGGAACACCGGGGAGCTGTTTTTT
>TRBJ1-4|TRBV5-6|-|-
CASSSPGDLNEKLFF
TGTGCCAGCAGCTCTCCAGGGGATTTGAATGAAAAACTGTTTTTT
>TRBJ2-7|TRBV27|-|-
CASSLSDGDSSYEQYF
TGTGCCAGCAGTTTATCGGACGGCGATAGCTCCTACGAGCAGTACTTC
>TRBJ1-4|TRBV6-1|-|TRBD1
CASSTGTGYNEKLFF
TGTGCCAGCAGTACCGGGACAGGTTATAATGAAAAACTGTTTTTT
>TRBJ2-1|TRBV10-3|-|-
CAIEEGPSSYNEQFF
TGTGCCATCGAGGAGGGCCCGAGCTCCTACAATGAGCAGTTCTTC
>TRBJ2-1|TRBV27|few|-
CASTSKGGWREIDEQFF
TGTGCCAGCACGTCGAAAGGGGGGTGGCGGGAGATAGATGAGCAGTTCTTC
>TRBJ1-1|TRBV5-1|-|-
CASTLGGNTEAFF
TGCGCCAGCACCCTCGGGGGGAACACTGAAGCTTTCTTT
>TRBJ1-3|TRBV30|-|-
CAWSVGVVFSGNTIYF
TGTGCCTGGAGTGTGGGGGTCGTCTTCTCTGGAAACACCATATATTTT
>TRBJ2-3|TRBV4-1|-|-
CASKYQGGADTDTQYF
TGCGCCAGCAAATACCAAGGGGGGGCCGACACAGATACGCAGTATTTT
>TRBJ2-5|TRBV5-1|-|TRBD1
CASSLGDRGQKTQYF
TGCGCCAGCAGCCTCGGGGACAGGGGGCAAAAGACCCAGTACTTC
>TRBJ2-7|TRBV6-6|-|TRBD1
CATAGQGPGEQYF
TGTGCCACGGCAGGACAGGGGCCGGGCGAGCAGTACTTC
>TRBJ2-7|TRBV28|-|TRBD2
CASSSPFLSGLTYEQYF
TGTGCCAGCAGTTCCCCCTTCCTTAGCGGGTTGACCTACGAGCAGTACTTC
>TRBJ1-2|TRBV7-8|-|-
CASSLGHDLYGYTF
TGTGCCAGCAGCTTAGGGCACGACCTCTATGGCTACACCTTC
>TRBJ2-2|TRBV6-5|-|-
CASSYSLGNTGELFF
TGTGCCAGCAGTTACTCACTCGGGAACACCGGGGAGCTGTTTTTT
>TRBJ2-7|TRBV2|-|TRBD2
CASSEPGLAFHEQYF
TGTGCCAGCAGTGAGCCGGGACTAGCTTTCCACGAGCAGTACTTC
>TRBJ1-1|TRBV19|-|-
CASSSGRVMNTEAFF
TGTGCCAGTAGCTCGGGACGGGTCATGAACACTGAAGCTTTCTTT
>TRBJ1-3|TRBV27|once|TRBD1
CASSAHRGSGNTIYF
TGTGCCAGCAGTGCACACAGGGGCTCTGGAAACACCATATATTTT
>TRBJ2-7|TRBV11-2|once|-
CASSFATAIYEQYF
TGTGCCAGCAGCTTTGCGACAGCTATCTACGAGCAGTACTTC
>TRBJ2-2|TRBV18|-|-
CASSHSTNSEVTGELFF
TGTGCCAGCTCACACTCGACCAACTCGGAGGTCACCGGGGAGCTGTTTTTT
>TRBJ2-7|TRBV7-2|-|-
CASSPMGADYEQYF
TGTGCCAGCAGCCCTATGGGGGCCGACTACGAGCAGTACTTC
>TRBJ2-1|TRBV7-3|-|-
CASSLPRLGTNYNEQFF
TGTGCCAGCAGCCTTCCCCGCCTCGGGACAAATTACAATGAGCAGTTCTTC
>TRBJ2-7|TRBV6-4|few|TRBD2
CASSETSGDSYEQYF
TGTGCCAGCAGTGAAACTAGCGGGGACTCCTACGAGCAGTACTTC
>TRBJ1-3|TRBV28|-|-
CASSGTPGNTIYF
TGTGCCAGCAGTGGGACGCCTGGAAACACCATATATTTT
>TRBJ1-4|TRBV5-4|-|TRBD1
CASSPGQGGEKLFF
TGTGCCAGCAGCCCGGGACAGGGAGGTGAAAAACTGTTTTTT
>TRBJ2-7|TRBV7-3|-|-
CASSLNRLRDEQYF
TGTGCCAGCAGCTTAAACAGGCTGAGAGACGAGCAGTACTTC
>TRBJ1-4|TRBV5-3|-|TRBD1
CARSLGSGGFFNEKLFF
TGTGCCAGAAGCTTGGGGTCAGGGGGTTTCTTTAATGAAAAACTGTTTTTT
>TRBJ2-6|TRBV7-3|-|-
CASSLGLSGANVLTF
TGTGCCAGCAGTCTTGGACTCTCTGGGGCCAACGTCCTGACTTTC
>TRBJ2-1|TRBV6-4|-|TRBD2
CASSVFGLASGNEQFF
TGTGCCAGCAGTGTTTTCGGACTAGCCTCCGGCAATGAGCAGTTCTTC
>TRBJ1-1|TRBV29-1|-|-
CSVHSEVPEAFF
TGCAGCGTTCACTCCGAGGTACCTGAAGCTTTCTTT
>TRBJ2-1|TRBV27|-|TRBD2
CASSHAPGTSGSYEQFF
TGTGCCAGCAGCCACGCGCCCGGGACTAGCGGGAGTTATGAGCAGTTCTTC
>TRBJ1-1|TRBV5-1|-|TRBD1
CASSPGQGQMNTEAFF
TGCGCCAGCAGCCCTGGACAGGGTCAAATGAACACTGAAGCTTTCTTT
>TRBJ2-1|TRBV10-3|-|TRBD1
CAISATGAEQFF
TGTGCCATCAGTGCGACAGGGGCTGAGCAGTTCTTC
>TRBJ2-4|TRBV18|-|TRBD1
CASSPQGAGAKNIQYF
TGTGCCAGCTCACCACAGGGGGCGGGCGCCAAAAACATTCAGTACTTC